This T cell receptor beta chain was recovered during a study of shared clonotypes between healthy human individuals. Study-level points and caveats: Generation probabilities were higher for clonotypes shared across all four sorted-subset donors than for unshared ones. Naive subsets, compared against memory subsets, generally had larger estimated richness values. Donors were few, which limited the genetic and exposure-history diversity represented.

A remark on this clone: Its cognate antigen is unknown.

Repertoires were generated with immunoSEQ multiplex PCR, while TCRdb's copy carries only in-frame clones and drops some. This repertoire shows 2.5 million or so clones, more than 90% found once; its top ten account for under 0.15%. V lost 4 bases, J lost 8 bases, and 13 bases stayed unmatched. The CDR3 is 17 amino acids. Germline V gene lookup returns CDR1 MNHNS and CDR2 SASEGT. Sequencing was done on a sample of naive CD4+ T cells sorted from blood. Subset meaning: CD45RA+ positively selected. V is TRBV6-1 and J is TRBJ1-4, with 10 bases lining up with TRBD1. The clonotype was recovered from a man aged 18-30 years in good health. In DNA form, the CDR3 reads TGTGCCAGCAGTGGAAGACAGGGGGCCGGGTCCTACGAAAAACTGTTTTTT. This sequence encodes CASSGRQGAGSYEKLFF.